The sequence of this T cell receptor beta chain was determined in a study of PD-1 blockade in classical Hodgkin lymphoma. As for this clone: Its antigen is undetermined.

Method: immunoSEQ multiplex PCR; TCRdb's copy keeps in-frame clones and lacks some. The data show 60,000 or so clones, 90% seen once. Whole-study findings and limits: Exclusion was the outcome for patients who began nivolumab under 1 year after ASCT. Whereas CD4+ TCR diversity had risen significantly by C4D1, CD8+ TCR diversity had not.

The CDR3 spans 15 residues. Deletions cut 6 bases from V and 4 bases from J, with 16 bases between. Germline V lookup: CDR1 MDHEN, CDR2 SYDVKM. All trial patients relapsed after autologous stem cell transplantation. This sequence originates from a human donor with classical Hodgkin lymphoma. The source material was peripheral blood mononuclear cells (PBMCs), sampled at baseline. The V gene is TRBV28, the J gene TRBJ2-1; no clear D. CDR3 residues: CASRASLIEYNEQFF. In DNA, the CDR3 is TGTGCCAGCAGGGCCTCCCTCATCGAATACAATGAGCAGTTCTTC. Complete variable domain (other parts from reference TRBV28 and TRBJ2-1): DVKVTQSSRYLVKRTGEKVFLECVQDMDHENMFWYRQDPGLGLRLIYFSYDVKMKEKGDIPEGYSVSREKKERFSLILESASTNQTSMYLCASRASLIEYNEQFFGPGTRLTVL.